This entry describes one T cell receptor (beta chain). Its target is unknown. From germline, CDR1 is SQVTM and CDR2 ANQGSEA. The CDR3 has 13 amino acids. Trimming took 5 bases from V and 7 from J, leaving 17 bases between them. 60 Vbeta and 13 Jbeta primers were used in PCR. Authors' data handling: Per a later analysis, the number of unique TCR beta chains was around 80 million, of which 10 million to 11 million were shared. Only in-frame clones appear in the TCRdb table, and some are missing; sequencing was by immunoSEQ multiplex PCR. V and J calls plus clone size are reproduced from that table; the DNA served to infer D and trimming. The sample includes about 130,000 clones, around 87% of them seen just once. The data belong to a study of cytomegalovirus exposure and HLA in healthy donors. General study points: Further analysis was carried out later, and it showed several of the most significant clusters appearing linked to common viral pathogens.

The material sequenced was PBMCs. The clonotype comes from a woman in her thirties in good health and CMV-seronegative. The chain joins TRBV29-1 to TRBJ1-2; the D is unclear. The CDR3 loop is CSVPSTRLAGYTF. The CDR3 DNA follows: TGCAGCGTTCCCTCCACACGCTTGGCTGGCTACACCTTC. Full variable domain (rest looked up from reference TRBV29-1 and TRBJ1-2): SAVISQKPSRDICQRGTSLTIQCQVDSQVTMMFWYRQQPGQSLTLIATANQGSEATYESGFVIDKFPISRPNLTFSTLTVSNMSPEDSSIYLCSVPSTRLAGYTFGSGTRLTVV.